This TCR beta chain came from a study of naive CD8 T cells in extremely preterm neonates (dated by TCRdb to the late 2010s). For the wider study: The adult participants' age range is given as 25-50 years in the abstract but as 20-50 years in the methods. The study compared TCRbeta CDR3 repertoires of sorted naive CD8+ T cells across four age groups: extremely preterm neonates, term neonates, young children and adults.

V sheds 3 bases and J sheds 4 bases, leaving 9 bases between their ends. Spanning cysteine to phenylalanine, the CDR3 consists of 14 amino acids. Only CDR3 DNA remains: 42 bases, in frame from the first base. According to the germline V gene, CDR1 reads KGHSH and CDR2 reads LQKENI. With regard to this clone: Its antigen remains undetermined. No base qualities exist here, and no much larger clone lies one base off it.

The peripheral blood donors were five healthy children aged roughly 15-60 months who were having elective routine surgery, plus five healthy nonsmoking adults. Healthy nonsmokers aged 20-50 years, with a median age of 39 years, served as the adult controls. A FACSAria III cell sorter was used to sort live, Annexin V-negative naive CD8+ T cells (CD3+CD8+CD45RA+CCR7+). Each sample yielded between roughly 18,000 and 110,000 sorted naive CD8+ T cells. Mononuclear cells were isolated from diluted blood by Ficoll-Paque density gradient centrifugation. Before sorting, mononuclear cells were cryopreserved in approximately 10% DMSO with around 90% FBS and kept in long-term storage at -150 degrees C. After thawing, cells were stained with Annexin V along with antibodies against CD3, CD8, CCR7 and CD45RA. Genomic DNA was extracted from snap-frozen sorted cell pellets with the DNeasy Blood and Tissue Kit. Overall results and qualifications from the work: Compared with all other age groups, preterm neonates showed significantly lower iChao1 richness (p < 0.05) along with an even clone distribution, indicating a less rich repertoire. A higher proportion of shared CDR3 nucleotide sequences was found in preterm neonates (2.7%) than in term neonates (roughly 0.4%), young children (roughly 0.03%) and adults (0.01%). Prospective longitudinal studies of preterm and term neonates were called for by the authors so that T cell development could be tracked within individuals. As limitations, the authors pointed to a small sample size and variable productive template counts among preterm samples. Compared with the older groups, preterm CDR3s were shorter and closer to germline, carrying fewer N additions and showing less junctional trimming.

A two-step, bias-controlled multiplex PCR was used to amplify TCRbeta CDR3 regions from genomic DNA. Primers specific for every TRBV and TRBJ gene segment were included in the multiplex PCR. TCRbeta repertoire data were generated with the immunoSEQ Assay. In the source study's methods: To merge closely related sequences, reads went through filtering and clustering using a relative-frequency ratio and a modified nearest-neighbor algorithm. V, D and J gene assignments for CDR3 sequences followed IMGT annotation. Template counts were normalized for PCR amplification bias and quantified against synthetic TCR CDR3 analog sequences. Only unique productive sequences, that is, in-frame CDR3 sequences lacking stop codons, were included in the analyses. The immunoSEQ Analyzer software was used to compute clonality, defined as 1 minus Pielou's evenness, and iChao1 richness. JMP was used for statistical testing, with Student's t-test or a non-parametric test applied depending on Shapiro-Wilk normality results. TCRdb re-hosts the immuneACCESS table, in-frame sequences only. Its copies lack some clones; in the studies checked, an unresolved V gene accounts for under half of them, and the cause for the rest is not known. That table is the source of V, J and clone size, and D and trimming were worked out from the DNA. The sample table contains approximately 7,400 clones; only one count was recorded for roughly 98% of them. The leading ten clones occupy 2.8% of the sample.

Sequencing was carried out using naive CD8+ T cells from blood. The rearrangement combines TRBV18 with TRBJ2-2, with TRBD1 as a weak D call on 5 bases. The clonotype was recovered from a human donor in good health. Here the CDR3 is given as CASSPGQSTGELFF. The DNA sequence follows: TGTGCCAGCTCACCCGGACAAAGCACCGGGGAGCTGTTTTTT.